This T cell receptor beta chain is drawn from a study of tumor-infiltrating lymphocytes in primary liver carcinoma. The study, taken as a whole, reports: Bulk, unsorted sampling meant CD4+ and CD8+ repertoires went uncompared.

The CDR3 is made up of 16 amino acids. From germline, CDR1 is SGHAT and CDR2 FQDESV (reference sequence). On this clonotype itself: Its cognate antigen is unknown. The junction and the germline gene differ at one end; a read error may be behind it.

Making TCR beta cDNA involved around 510 ng total RNA and a constant-region primer. Three nested multiplex PCR rounds, a slightly modified ARM-PCR, produced the libraries for TCR beta. Researchers ran the first two PCR rounds for about 11 cycles each with TRBV1-TRBV30 forward primers and a C-beta reverse primer. Each CDR3 protein gets one entry after TCRdb re-called the multiplex PCR reads with MiXCR. The repertoire holds 150,000 to 200,000 distinct CDR3 sequences, with about 55% as singletons. Germline DNA was extracted alongside blood RNA, which was obtained from unsorted whole blood. This TCR came from a man aged 35 to 55 with primary liver carcinoma and hepatitis B virus infection. The sample consisted of peripheral blood. The chain carries TRBV11-1 and TRBJ2-6; TRBD1 matches at 8 bases. The CDR3 nucleotides read TGTGCCAGCAGCTTCGACAGGGGCTCGGGGGTCAACGTCCTCACTTTC. Encoded protein: CASSFDRGSGVNVLTF.